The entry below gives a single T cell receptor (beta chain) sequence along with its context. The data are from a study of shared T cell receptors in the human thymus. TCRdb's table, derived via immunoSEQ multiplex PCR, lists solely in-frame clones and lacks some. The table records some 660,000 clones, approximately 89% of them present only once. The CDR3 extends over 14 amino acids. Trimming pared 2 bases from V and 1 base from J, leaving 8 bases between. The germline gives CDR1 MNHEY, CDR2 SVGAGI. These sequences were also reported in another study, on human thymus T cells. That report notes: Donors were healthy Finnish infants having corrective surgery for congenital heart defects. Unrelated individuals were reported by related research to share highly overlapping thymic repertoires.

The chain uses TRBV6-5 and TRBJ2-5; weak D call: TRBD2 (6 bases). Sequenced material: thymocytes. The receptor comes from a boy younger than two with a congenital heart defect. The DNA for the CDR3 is TGTGCCAGCAGTTACCATAGCGGCCAAGAGACCCAGTACTTC. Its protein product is CASSYHSGQETQYF.